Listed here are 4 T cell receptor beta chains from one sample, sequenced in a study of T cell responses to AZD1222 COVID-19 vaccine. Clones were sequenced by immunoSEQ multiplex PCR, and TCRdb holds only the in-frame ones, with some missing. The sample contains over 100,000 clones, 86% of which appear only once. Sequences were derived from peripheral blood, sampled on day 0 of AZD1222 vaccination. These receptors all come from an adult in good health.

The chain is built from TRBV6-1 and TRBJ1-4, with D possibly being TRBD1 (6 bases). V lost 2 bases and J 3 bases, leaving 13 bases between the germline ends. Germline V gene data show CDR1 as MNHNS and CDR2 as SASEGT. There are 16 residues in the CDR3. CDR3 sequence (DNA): TGTGCCAGCAGTGAAAGTTTGGGGGCATCTAATGAAAAACTGTTTTTT. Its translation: CASSESLGASNEKLFF.

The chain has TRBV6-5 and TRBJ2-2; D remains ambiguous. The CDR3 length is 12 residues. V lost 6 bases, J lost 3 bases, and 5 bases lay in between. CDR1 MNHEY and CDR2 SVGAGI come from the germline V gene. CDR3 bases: TGTGCCAGCAGATATTACACCGGGGAGCTGTTTTTT. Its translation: CASRYYTGELFF.

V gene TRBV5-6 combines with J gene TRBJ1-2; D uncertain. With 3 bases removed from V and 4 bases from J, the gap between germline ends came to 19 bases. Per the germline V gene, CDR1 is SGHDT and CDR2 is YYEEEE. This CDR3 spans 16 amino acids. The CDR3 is CASSYLPTSEVYGYTF. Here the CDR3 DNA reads TGTGCCAGCAGCTACCTCCCGACTTCGGAAGTCTATGGCTACACCTTC.

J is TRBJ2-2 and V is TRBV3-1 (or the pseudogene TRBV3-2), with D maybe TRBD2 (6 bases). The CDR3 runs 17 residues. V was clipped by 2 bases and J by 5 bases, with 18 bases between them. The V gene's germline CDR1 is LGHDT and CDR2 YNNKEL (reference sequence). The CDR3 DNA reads TGTGCCAGCAGCCAAAGTCGGGACTTCCGGCGGACCGGGGAGCTGTTTTTT. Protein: CASSQSRDFRRTGELFF.